The 2 T cell receptor beta chains presented below share a single source sample, sequenced in a study of radiotherapy plus CTLA-4 blockade in lung cancer (dated by TCRdb to 2016 to 2019). Libraries were prepared through the immunoSEQ multiplex PCR assay. TCRdb limited this immuneACCESS table to in-frame rearrangements with V and J called. A share of clones is missing; checked studies link under half to unresolved V genes, and the rest is unexplained. Recorded for this sample are around 70,000 clones; around 69% of them occurred a single time. Of the sample, around a sixth is held by the ten largest clones. The sequencing here drew on peripheral blood, taken from a patient treated with radiotherapy plus ipilimumab. The receptors stem from a human donor with non-small cell lung cancer whose response to radiotherapy plus ipilimumab could not be evaluated. Some clones in this sample may be carry-over from other donors' samples.

The gene calls are TRBV5-1 and TRBJ2-6; D gene unclear. V gave up 1 base and J gave up 0 bases, with 17 bases separating them. This CDR3 has 19 residues. Germline V lookup: CDR1 SGHRS, CDR2 YFSETQ. The CDR3 DNA follows: TGCGCCAGCAGCTTGAGGCAGGATGGCTCTTACTCTGGGGCCAACGTCCTGACTTTC. It translates to CASSLRQDGSYSGANVLTF.

The chain recombines TRBV6-6 with TRBJ1-5; no reliable D call. The germline V and J ends were trimmed by 6 bases and 0 bases, with 15 bases remaining between them. Germline-derived CDR1 and CDR2 are MNHNY and SVGAGI (reference sequence). This CDR3 has 16 amino acids. The CDR3 loop reads CASSSDGLYSNQPQHF. CDR3 sequence (DNA): TGTGCCAGCAGCAGCGACGGACTTTATAGCAATCAGCCCCAGCATTTT.